The TCR beta chain described here comes from a study of cytomegalovirus exposure and HLA in healthy donors. As to this clone: The antigen remains undetermined.

CDR1 and CDR2 (germline): MNHEY, SVGAGI. The CDR3 runs to 14 residues. V was clipped by 2 bases and J by 9 bases, with 14 bases between them. PCR used 60 Vbeta primers and 13 Jbeta primers. Clones were read by immunoSEQ multiplex PCR, and TCRdb kept only the in-frame ones, dropping some. The table includes fewer than 200,000 clones, around two thirds detected once. Findings of the study overall: An analysis was carried out later, and it reportedly showed fewer N-insertions in an Asian-associated ancestry cluster than the approximately 680-donor mean. Several of the most significant clusters appeared, in a later analysis, to be linked to common viral pathogens. Cytomegalovirus-associated status was assigned to 150 or so TCR beta chains.

Sequencing was done on a sample of PBMCs. The clonotype originates from a man aged 50-60 years in good health and CMV-seronegative. V gene TRBV6-5 combines with J gene TRBJ2-4, with D perhaps TRBD2 (6 bases). The CDR3 nucleotides are TGTGCCAGCAGTTACGGGGGTATCGGGGGCATTCAGTACTTC. Encoded protein: CASSYGGIGGIQYF.